This TCR beta chain was retrieved from a study of regulatory T cells in long-lasting Graves disease. Regarding the study as a whole: TCR diversity was lower in persistent than newly diagnosed Graves' disease. Persistent disease was characterized by preferential usage of TRBV28, TRBJ1-2 and TRBJ2-5.

Building of the TCR beta libraries involved iRepertoire HTBI primers and Arm-PCR of CDR3 regions. Each CDR3 protein is one row after TCRdb ran MiXCR on the multiplex PCR reads. The data show some 560,000 distinct CDR3 sequences, around 15% seen once. Time point here: newly diagnosed GD, antithyroid drugs for less than 3 months. Extracted PBMC RNA gave rise to the TCR library. With respect to this clonotype: Its antigen is unidentified. This clone may be a read error of a much larger clone one base away.

Germline CDR1 and CDR2: SGDLS and YYNGEE. The CDR3 is 15 residues long. These same records also appear under a second study, on T cells in Graves' hyperthyroidism and ophthalmopathy. From that paper: TCR CDR3 regions were first amplified by RT-PCR with HTBI primers.

Source: peripheral blood mononuclear cells (PBMCs), taken at new diagnosis, from a patient treated with antithyroid drugs. The rearrangement uses TRBV9 and TRBJ1-1; TRBD1 agrees at 12 bases. The sequence was obtained from a middle-aged woman with Graves disease. CDR3: CASSPRSGQGARASF. In DNA form, the CDR3 reads TGTGCCAGCAGCCCTCGTTCGGGACAGGGGGCCCGAGCTTCCTTT.